The present entry profiles one T cell receptor (beta chain) with its context. The CDR3 contains 15 residues. Germline lookup yields CDR1 LNHNV and CDR2 YYDKDF (reference sequence). J lost 6 bases, V lost 0 bases, and 4 bases had no gene match. These data are taken from a study of T cell changes during pregnancy in multiple sclerosis. Libraries were prepared by immunoSEQ multiplex PCR; TCRdb keeps only in-frame clonotypes and omits some of them. The table lists 35,000 to 50,000 clones, 80% to 95% of them singletons. The receptor was isolated from a female donor with multiple sclerosis, enrolled in a pregnancy study. The chain employs TRBV15 and TRBJ1-5; 8 positions match TRBD1. The sample in question was CD4+ T cells from peripheral blood mononuclear cells, obtained in the first trimester of pregnancy. CDR3 protein: CATSRDPGGTQPQHF. Written as DNA, the CDR3 is TGTGCCACCAGCAGAGATCCAGGGGGCACTCAGCCCCAGCATTTT.